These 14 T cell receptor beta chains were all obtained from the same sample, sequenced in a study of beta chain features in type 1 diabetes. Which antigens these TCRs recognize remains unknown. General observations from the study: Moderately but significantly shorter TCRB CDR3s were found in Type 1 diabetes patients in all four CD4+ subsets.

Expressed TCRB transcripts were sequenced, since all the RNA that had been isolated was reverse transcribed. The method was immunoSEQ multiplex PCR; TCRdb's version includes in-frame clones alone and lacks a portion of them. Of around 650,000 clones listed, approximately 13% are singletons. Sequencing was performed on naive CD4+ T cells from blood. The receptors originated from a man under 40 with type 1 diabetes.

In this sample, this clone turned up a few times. The CDR3 sequence: CASSMRSGREKLFF. Written as DNA, the CDR3 is TGTGCCAGTAGTATGAGGTCAGGGAGAGAAAAACTGTTTTTT. This sequence joins TRBV19 and TRBJ1-4, with a possible D match to TRBD1 (5 bases). The germline gives CDR1 LNHDA, CDR2 SQIVND (reference sequence). This CDR3 region has 14 residues. V was clipped by 3 bases and J by 8 bases, with 13 bases between them.

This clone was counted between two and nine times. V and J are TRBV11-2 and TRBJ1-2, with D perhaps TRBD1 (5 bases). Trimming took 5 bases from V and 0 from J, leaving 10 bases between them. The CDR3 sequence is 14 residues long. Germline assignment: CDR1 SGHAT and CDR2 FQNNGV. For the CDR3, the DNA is TGTGCCAGCAGCCCGGCGGGGCCTAACTATGGCTACACCTTC. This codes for CASSPAGPNYGYTF. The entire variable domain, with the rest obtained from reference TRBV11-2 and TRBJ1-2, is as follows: EAGVAQSPRYKIIEKRQSVAFWCNPISGHATLYWYQQILGQGPKLLIQFQNNGVVDDSQLPKDRFSAERLKGVDSTLKIQPAKLEDSAVYLCASSPAGPNYGYTFGSGTRLTVV.

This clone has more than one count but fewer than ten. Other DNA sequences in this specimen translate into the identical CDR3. CDR3 in amino acids: CASSFDRQETQYF. The DNA for the CDR3 is TGTGCCAGCAGCTTCGACCGCCAAGAGACCCAGTACTTC. V and J are TRBV7-2 and TRBJ2-5, with D unresolved. This CDR3 comprises 13 residues. V was clipped by 3 bases and J by 1 base, with 6 bases between them. From germline, CDR1 is SGHTA and CDR2 FQGNSA.

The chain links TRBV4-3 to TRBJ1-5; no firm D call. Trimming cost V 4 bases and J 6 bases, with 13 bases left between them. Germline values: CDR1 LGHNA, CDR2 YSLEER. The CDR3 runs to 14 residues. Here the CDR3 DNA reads TGCGCCAGCAGCCTAGAACGGGGTCTTCAGCCCCAGCATTTT. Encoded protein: CASSLERGLQPQHF.

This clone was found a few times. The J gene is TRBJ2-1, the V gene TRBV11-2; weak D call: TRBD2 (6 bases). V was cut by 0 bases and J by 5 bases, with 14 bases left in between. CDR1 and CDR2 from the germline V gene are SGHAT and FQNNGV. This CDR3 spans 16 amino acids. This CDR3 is CASSLEAQRTNNEQFF. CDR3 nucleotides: TGTGCCAGCAGCTTAGAAGCACAGCGGACTAACAATGAGCAGTTCTTC.

CDR3 amino acids: CASSFYPVEQFF. The CDR3 region has the DNA TGTGCCAGCAGCTTTTATCCGGTTGAGCAGTTCTTC. The V call is TRBV11-1, the J call TRBJ2-1, with D hard to call. Per germline, CDR1 SGHAT and CDR2 FQDESV (reference sequence). V lost 3 bases to trimming and J lost 9 bases, with 9 bases between them. The CDR3 covers 12 residues. Full variable domain (rest looked up from reference TRBV11-1 and TRBJ2-1): EAEVAQSPRYKITEKSQAVAFWCDPISGHATLYWYRQILGQGPELLVQFQDESVVDDSQLPKDRFSAERLKGVDSTLKIQPAELGDSAMYLCASSFYPVEQFFGPGTRLTVL.

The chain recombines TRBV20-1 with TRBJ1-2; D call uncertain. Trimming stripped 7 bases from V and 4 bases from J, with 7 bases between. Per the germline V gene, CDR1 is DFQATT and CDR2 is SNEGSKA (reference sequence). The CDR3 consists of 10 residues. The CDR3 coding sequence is TGCAGTGTCCACAGCTATGGCTACACCTTC. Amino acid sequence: CSVHSYGYTF.

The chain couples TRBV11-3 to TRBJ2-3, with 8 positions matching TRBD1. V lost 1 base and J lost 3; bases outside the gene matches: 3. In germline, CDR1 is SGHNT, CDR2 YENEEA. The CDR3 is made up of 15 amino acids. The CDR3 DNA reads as TGTGCCAGCAGCTTAGGACAGGGGAGGACAGATACGCAGTATTTT. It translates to CASSLGQGRTDTQYF.

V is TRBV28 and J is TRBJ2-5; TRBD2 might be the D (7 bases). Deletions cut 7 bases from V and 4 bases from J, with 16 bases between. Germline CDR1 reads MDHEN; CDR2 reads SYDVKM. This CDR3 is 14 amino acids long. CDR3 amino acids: CASISGGRRETQYF. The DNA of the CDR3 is TGTGCCAGCATTTCGGGGGGCCGGAGAGAGACCCAGTACTTC.

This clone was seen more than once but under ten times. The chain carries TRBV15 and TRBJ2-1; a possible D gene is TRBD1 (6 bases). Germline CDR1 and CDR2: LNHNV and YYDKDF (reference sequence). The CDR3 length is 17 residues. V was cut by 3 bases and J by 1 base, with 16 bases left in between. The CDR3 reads CATSRVGTGSSYNEQFF. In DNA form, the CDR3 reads TGTGCCACCAGCAGGGTAGGCACAGGGTCTTCCTACAATGAGCAGTTCTTC.

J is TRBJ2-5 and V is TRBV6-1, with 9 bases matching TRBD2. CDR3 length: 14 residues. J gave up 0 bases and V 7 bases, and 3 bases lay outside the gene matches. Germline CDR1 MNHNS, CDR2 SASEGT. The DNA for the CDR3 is TGTGCCAGCATTGCGGGGGGGTACCAAGAGACCCAGTACTTC. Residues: CASIAGGYQETQYF.

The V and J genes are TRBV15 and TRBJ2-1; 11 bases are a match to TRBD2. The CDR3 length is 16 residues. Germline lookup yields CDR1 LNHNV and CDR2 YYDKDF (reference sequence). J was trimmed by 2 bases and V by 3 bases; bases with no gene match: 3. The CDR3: CATSRELAGAYNEQFF. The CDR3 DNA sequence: TGTGCCACCAGCAGGGAACTAGCGGGGGCCTACAATGAGCAGTTCTTC.

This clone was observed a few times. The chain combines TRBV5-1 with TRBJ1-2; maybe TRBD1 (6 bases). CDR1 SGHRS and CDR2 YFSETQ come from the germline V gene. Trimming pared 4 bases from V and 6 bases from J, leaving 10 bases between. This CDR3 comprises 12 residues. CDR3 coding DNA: TGCGCCAGCAGCCCTACAGGGAATGGCTACACCTTC. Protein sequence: CASSPTGNGYTF.

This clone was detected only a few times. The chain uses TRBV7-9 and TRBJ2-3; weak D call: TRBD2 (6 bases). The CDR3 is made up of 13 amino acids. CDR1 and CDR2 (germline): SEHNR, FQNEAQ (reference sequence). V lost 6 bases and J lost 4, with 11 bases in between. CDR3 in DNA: TGTGCCAGCAGTAATTCGGGGGCAGATACGCAGTATTTT. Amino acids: CASSNSGADTQYF.